What follows are 7 T cell receptor beta chains derived from one specimen sequenced in a study. The sorted Tregs were CD4+CD25+CD127-/low cells. TCRdb re-derived calls from the 5' RACE reads in MiXCR, one entry per CDR3 protein. The sample shows about 9,100 distinct CDR3 sequences, 14% of them seen only once. Sequencing was done on a sample of Tregs sorted from blood. The receptor source for this set is a female donor with breast cancer.

This clonotype was found many times. A junction end diverges from the germline sequence, so it may reflect a read error. V usage is TRBV2 and J usage is TRBJ2-1; D gene uncertain. Germline-derived CDR1 and CDR2 are SNHLY and FYNNEI. The CDR3 covers 12 residues. The CDR3 spells CASCDDYNEQFF. CDR3 DNA: TGTGCCAGCTGTGACGATTACAATGAGCAGTTCTTC.

This clonotype came up many times. This sequence joins TRBV20-1 and TRBJ1-3, with 8 bases matching TRBD1. The ends lost 3 bases at V and 4 bases at J; junction bases unmatched: 5. CDR1 DFQATT and CDR2 SNEGSKA come from the germline V gene (reference sequence). The CDR3 extends over 14 amino acids. The CDR3 protein is CSASQGALGNTIYF. The CDR3 DNA follows: TGCAGTGCTAGTCAGGGGGCGTTGGGAAACACCATATATTTT.

Details on this clonotype: Because it lacks the conserved phenylalanine or tryptophan at the end, this CDR3 is likely a read error. The DNA is omitted, as the CDR3 cannot be located on it reliably, and the CDR3 follows TCRdb's listing. The chain couples TRBV20-1 to TRBJ1-1; TRBD1 reflects the table's D call only, with no check against the DNA. Germline loops: CDR1 DFQATT, CDR2 SNEGSKA (reference sequence). Both ends counted, the CDR3 spans 13 residues. The CDR3: CSASVSSPEVAFL.

By sample fraction, this clonotype is medium-sized. The chain couples TRBV7-2 to TRBJ2-3; no definite D call. The CDR3 consists of 13 residues. Germline CDR1 reads SGHTA; CDR2 reads FQGNSA. Trimming left V 1 base short and J 6 bases short, with 8 bases between. CDR3 in amino acids: CASSLDPRDTQYF. DNA of the CDR3: TGTGCCAGCAGCTTAGACCCTCGGGATACGCAGTATTTT.

This clonotype was seen a few times. V usage is TRBV12-3 or TRBV12-4 and J usage is TRBJ1-2, with D uncertain. The length of the CDR3 is 13 residues. V lost 5 bases, J lost 3 bases, and 10 bases lay in between. Written as DNA, the CDR3 is TGTGCCAGCAGTCCCGGAATTCACTATGGCTACACCTTC. Translation: CASSPGIHYGYTF.

This clonotype was recorded many times. V and J are TRBV2 and TRBJ2-2; no clear D. In germline, CDR1 is SNHLY, CDR2 FYNNEI. V lost 4 bases and J 5 bases, leaving 11 bases between the germline ends. This CDR3 is 14 amino acids long. CDR3 bases: TGTGCCAGCAGTGTGGAACACAATACCGGGGAGCTGTTTTTT. The encoded protein is CASSVEHNTGELFF.

This clonotype rates as medium-sized (0.01 to 0.1%). The chain has TRBV27 and TRBJ2-7, with D possibly TRBD1 on 6 matching bases. The CDR3 is 13 residues long. Per germline, CDR1 MNHEY and CDR2 SMNVEV (reference sequence). Trimming pared 6 bases from V and 4 bases from J, leaving 13 bases between. Here the CDR3 DNA reads TGTGCCAGCAGGCCCCAGGGGATGTACGAGCAGTACTTC. Translated: CASRPQGMYEQYF.